The next 27 T cell receptor beta chains were all read from a single sample in a study of STAT3 mutations in large granular lymphocyte leukemia. Notes on the study in general: Every T-cell large granular lymphocyte leukemia patient had at least one immunodominant TCR beta clonotype.

These TCRs are of unknown antigen specificity. TCRdb's copy holds only in-frame clones and misses some; the assay was immunoSEQ multiplex PCR. The sample records about 19,000 clones, around 92% being singletons. Sequencing was carried out using peripheral blood mononuclear cells. Receptors were obtained from a man in his sixties with T-cell large granular lymphocyte leukemia. Some clones in this sample may be carry-over from other donors' samples.

This rearrangement joins TRBV6-6 to TRBJ1-5, with D possibly being TRBD1 (6 bases). This CDR3 spans 16 amino acids. The germline gives CDR1 MNHNY, CDR2 SVGAGI (reference sequence). Trimming pared 2 bases from V and 2 bases from J, leaving 13 bases between. CDR3: CASSYGGGGGNQPQHF. For the CDR3, the DNA is TGTGCCAGCAGTTACGGGGGCGGGGGTGGCAATCAGCCCCAGCATTTT.

CDR3 sequence reads: CASSPDLLKTSGANVLTF. In DNA form, the CDR3 reads TGTGCCAGCAGTCCAGATTTACTGAAGACCTCTGGGGCCAACGTCCTGACTTTC. The V call is TRBV28, the J call TRBJ2-6; D uncertain. Germline values: CDR1 MDHEN, CDR2 SYDVKM. The germline V and J ends were trimmed by 5 bases and 0 bases, with 17 bases remaining between them. The CDR3 is 18 residues long.

The V call is TRBV5-1, the J call TRBJ2-1; 11 bases agree with TRBD2. This CDR3 contains 17 residues. V was pared by 0 bases and J by 5 bases, with 7 bases of the junction left unmatched. Germline lookup yields CDR1 SGHRS and CDR2 YFSETQ. Here the CDR3 DNA reads TGCGCCAGCAGCTTGGGGGCCGGGACTAGCGGAAACAATGAGCAGTTCTTC. The encoded protein is CASSLGAGTSGNNEQFF.

The chain combines TRBV9 with TRBJ2-3, with D possibly being TRBD1 (5 bases). V lost 6 bases, J lost 2 bases, and 10 bases lay in between. The CDR3 is made up of 13 amino acids. Germline V CDR1 and CDR2: SGDLS, YYNGEE. The CDR3 region is CASNVGLTDTQYF. Here the CDR3 DNA reads TGTGCCAGCAACGTGGGGCTCACAGATACGCAGTATTTT. The whole variable domain, filled in from reference TRBV9 and TRBJ2-3, reads DSGVTQTPKHLITATGQRVTLRCSPRSGDLSVYWYQQSLDQGLQFLIQYYNGEERAKGNILERFSAQQFPDLHSELNLSSLELGDSALYFCASNVGLTDTQYFGPGTRLTVL.

V usage is TRBV7-9 and J usage is TRBJ2-5; D tentatively fits TRBD1 or TRBD2 (5 bases each). This CDR3 spans 15 amino acids. The germline V gene has CDR1 SEHNR and CDR2 FQNEAQ (reference sequence). Trimming took 5 bases from V and 4 from J, leaving 17 bases between them. CDR3 in DNA: TGTGCCAGCAGCATCCTTCGGGACCTGGGAGAGACCCAGTACTTC. Protein sequence: CASSILRDLGETQYF.

This chain links TRBV5-1 with TRBJ2-5; D not certain. V lost 4 bases to trimming and J lost 2 bases, with 12 bases between them. CDR3 length: 14 residues. The germline V gene has CDR1 SGHRS and CDR2 YFSETQ. DNA of the CDR3: TGCGCCAGCAGCGCTTGGCGGCAGCAAGAGACCCAGTACTTC. Its protein product is CASSAWRQQETQYF.

The chain recombines TRBV9 with TRBJ1-2, with D hard to call. The V and J ends lost 5 bases and 7 bases respectively, with 18 bases between them. Germline V gene sequence: CDR1 SGDLS, CDR2 YYNGEE. The CDR3 consists of 14 residues. This CDR3 is CASSDSDYPGGYTF. As DNA, the CDR3 is TGTGCCAGCAGTGACTCGGACTATCCAGGTGGCTACACCTTC.

The V gene is TRBV30, the J gene TRBJ1-1, with no clear D. Germline CDR1 is GTSNPN and CDR2 is SVGIG (reference sequence). The CDR3 consists of 13 residues. Trimming took off 0 bases at V and 8 bases at J, with 13 bases between the two ends. CDR3 in DNA: TGTGCCTGGAGTGTCCTTGAGGGCGGGGAAGCTTTCTTT. Protein product: CAWSVLEGGEAFF.

V usage is TRBV6-1 and J usage is TRBJ1-5; 9 positions agree with TRBD1. Germline V CDR1 and CDR2: MNHNS, SASEGT. J gave up 2 bases and V 3 bases, and 8 bases lay outside the gene matches. The CDR3 sequence is 17 residues long. This chain's CDR3 is CASSDGTGGMGNQPQHF. CDR3 coding DNA: TGTGCCAGCAGTGACGGTACAGGGGGCATGGGCAATCAGCCCCAGCATTTT.

V gene TRBV6-5 combines with J gene TRBJ1-2; D ambiguous. V gave up 0 bases and J gave up 7 bases, with 12 bases separating them. Germline V gene sequence: CDR1 MNHEY, CDR2 SVGAGI. This CDR3 has 14 residues. The CDR3 spells CASSYSVAGIGYTF. The CDR3 region has the DNA TGTGCCAGCAGTTACTCAGTGGCAGGAATTGGCTACACCTTC.

The chain is built from TRBV10-3 and TRBJ2-1; D tentatively reads TRBD1 or TRBD2 (5 bases each). CDR1 and CDR2 (germline): ENHRY, SYGVKD. V was pared by 3 bases and J by 0 bases, with 9 bases between. This CDR3 region has 15 residues. The CDR3 region is CAISDWGSSYNEQFF. CDR3 bases: TGTGCCATCAGTGATTGGGGGAGCTCCTACAATGAGCAGTTCTTC.

The chain couples TRBV28 to TRBJ1-4, with D hard to call. Between the trimmed V and J ends, which lost 4 bases and 8 bases, there was a span of 14 bases. Germline V gene data show CDR1 as MDHEN and CDR2 as SYDVKM. The CDR3 has 14 residues. CDR3 residues: CASSSLSPGEKLFF. The CDR3 coding sequence is TGTGCCAGCAGTTCTCTAAGCCCAGGCGAAAAACTGTTTTTT.

This clone was counted once. The chain recombines TRBV12-5 with TRBJ2-2; no clear D. Per germline, CDR1 LGHNT and CDR2 FRNRAP. The V end lost 5 bases, the J end lost 4 bases, and 11 bases lay between the germline ends. This CDR3 contains 14 residues. This CDR3 is CASGPPKGTGELFF. The CDR3 DNA is TGTGCTAGTGGTCCACCGAAGGGCACCGGGGAGCTGTTTTTT.

This chain links TRBV25-1 with TRBJ1-2, with 8 bases aligning to TRBD1. Germline V lookup: CDR1 MGHDK, CDR2 SYGVNS. The V segment lost 5 bases and the J segment 4 bases; nucleotides outside the gene matches: 6. This CDR3 spans 14 amino acids. CDR3 protein: CASSRTGNVYGYTF. For the CDR3, the DNA is TGTGCCAGCAGTCGGACAGGGAACGTCTATGGCTACACCTTC.

The V call is TRBV30, the J call TRBJ2-1; D call uncertain. From germline, CDR1 is GTSNPN and CDR2 SVGIG (reference sequence). V lost 4 bases, J lost 3 bases, and 10 bases lay in between. The CDR3 runs 13 residues. Here the CDR3 DNA reads TGTGCCTGGATAAGTTCGGGCTACAATGAGCAGTTCTTC. Translated, it gives CAWISSGYNEQFF.

As DNA, the CDR3 is TGTGCCAGCAGTCAGGGACAGGTGAGCTACGAGCAGTACTTC. Encoded protein: CASSQGQVSYEQYF. The gene calls are TRBV6-5 and TRBJ2-7; 8 nucleotides line up with TRBD1. Germline V gene data show CDR1 as MNHEY and CDR2 as SVGAGI. This CDR3 is 14 amino acids long. J lost 3 bases, V lost 5 bases, and 6 bases had no gene match.

The rearrangement uses TRBV2 and TRBJ2-1, with D perhaps assigned TRBD1 or TRBD2 (5 bases each). Germline loops: CDR1 SNHLY, CDR2 FYNNEI. V gave up 4 bases and J gave up 5 bases, with 6 bases separating them. The CDR3 extends over 12 amino acids. CDR3 coding DNA: TGTGCCAGCAGTGGGGACCACAATGAGCAGTTCTTC. This sequence encodes CASSGDHNEQFF.

The J gene is TRBJ2-7, the V gene TRBV28; 7 bases line up with TRBD2. J was trimmed by 1 base and V by 4 bases; bases with no gene match: 7. Germline V gene lookup returns CDR1 MDHEN and CDR2 SYDVKM. This CDR3 comprises 15 residues. The CDR3 loop is CASSSVRGGSYEQYF. DNA of the CDR3: TGTGCCAGCAGTTCCGTGCGGGGAGGGTCCTACGAGCAGTACTTC.

This clone came up a few times. The chain is built from TRBV5-1 and TRBJ1-2; no firm D call. V gave up 0 bases and J gave up 0 bases, with 6 bases separating them. This CDR3 spans 14 amino acids. CDR1 and CDR2 from the germline V gene are SGHRS and YFSETQ. The CDR3 spells CASSLAGTNYGYTF. Here the CDR3 DNA reads TGCGCCAGCAGCTTGGCCGGGACTAACTATGGCTACACCTTC.

The genes are TRBV5-4 and TRBJ2-7; 7 nucleotides align to TRBD1. The germline CDR1 and CDR2 sequences are SGHNT and YYREEE (reference sequence). This CDR3 comprises 16 residues. Unmatched junction bases numbered 11, after V lost 4 bases and J lost 1 base. The CDR3 nucleotides read TGTGCCAGCAGCCCAGAACCGGGACAGCAGTCCTACGAGCAGTACTTC. Amino acids: CASSPEPGQQSYEQYF.

The chain is built from TRBV6-1 and TRBJ1-6; 10 bases are a match to TRBD1. Germline V gene lookup returns CDR1 MNHNS and CDR2 SASEGT. V lost 5 bases and J lost 13; bases outside the gene matches: 2. The CDR3 is 12 amino acids. CDR3 sequence reads: CASSSDRGPLHF. Here the CDR3 DNA reads TGTGCCAGCAGTTCGGACAGGGGGCCCCTCCACTTT.

V gene TRBV7-2 combines with J gene TRBJ2-5, with D uncertain. V lost 4 bases to trimming and J lost 5 bases, with 8 bases between them. CDR3 length equals 12 residues. The germline V gene encodes CDR1 SGHTA and CDR2 FQGNSA. The CDR3 DNA follows: TGTGCCAGCAGCTCTAGGTGGGAGACCCAGTACTTC. Its translation is CASSSRWETQYF.

This clone was counted a single time. V usage is TRBV2 and J usage is TRBJ2-7; D perhaps matches TRBD2 (5 bases). Trimming left V 2 bases short and J 0 bases short, with 8 bases between. The CDR3 runs 14 residues. In germline, CDR1 is SNHLY, CDR2 FYNNEI. CDR3 nucleotide sequence: TGTGCCAGCAGTGAAAACGGACTCTCCTACGAGCAGTACTTC. Protein: CASSENGLSYEQYF.

This chain uses TRBV4-3 with TRBJ1-2, with a weak D call TRBD1 (6 bases). Trimming shortened V by 1 base and J by 9 bases, and 18 bases separated the two germline ends. CDR3 length equals 15 residues. Germline loops: CDR1 LGHNA, CDR2 YSLEER. The DNA for the CDR3 is TGCGCCAGCAGCCAAGGAAACAGGGCTCTCGAGTGCTACACCTTC. Amino acids: CASSQGNRALECYTF.

This sequence joins TRBV7-3 and TRBJ2-6; TRBD1 matches 8 bases. The germline gives CDR1 SGHTA, CDR2 FQGTGA. The CDR3 length is 16 residues. V shed 5 bases, J shed 3 bases, and the junction held 6 bases outside the gene matches. CDR3 coding DNA: TGTGCCAGCAGCCCGCAGGGGGCGGGTGGGGCCAACGTCCTGACTTTC. The encoded protein is CASSPQGAGGANVLTF.

The chain uses TRBV29-1 and TRBJ2-5; TRBD1 aligns across 9 bases. J gave up 5 bases and V 8 bases, and 9 bases lay outside the gene matches. The CDR3 consists of 13 residues. Germline CDR1 is SQVTM and CDR2 is ANQGSEA. The CDR3 DNA sequence: TGCAGCACCCGACAGGGGGGGTCGGAGACCCAGTACTTC. This gives the protein CSTRQGGSETQYF.

The V call is TRBV7-9, the J call TRBJ1-2; no clear D. From germline, CDR1 is SEHNR and CDR2 FQNEAQ (reference sequence). The CDR3 extends over 14 amino acids. V shed 0 bases and J shed 4 bases, with 9 bases lying between them. CDR3 region: CASSLARELYGYTF. In nucleotides, the CDR3 is TGTGCCAGCAGCTTAGCTAGGGAACTCTATGGCTACACCTTC.